The 10 T cell receptor beta chains reported below all come from one sample, sequenced in a study of T cell changes during pregnancy in multiple sclerosis. Profiled with immunoSEQ multiplex PCR; TCRdb holds only in-frame clones, not every one. The sample has around 100,000 clones, 91% seen once. The source was peripheral blood, collected in the second trimester of pregnancy. These receptors all come from a female donor with multiple sclerosis, enrolled in a pregnancy study.

The chain employs TRBV27 and TRBJ2-1; 10 bases map to TRBD2. The trim removed 5 bases at V and 7 bases at J, leaving 8 bases unmatched. This CDR3 is built from 15 residues. From germline, CDR1 is MNHEY and CDR2 SMNVEV (reference sequence). The CDR3 DNA sequence: TGTGCCAGCAGTCAGACTAGCGGGCTCCTGAATGAGCAGTTCTTC. Translation gives CASSQTSGLLNEQFF.

In its sample, this clone was seen a few times. The chain combines TRBV28 with TRBJ2-1; 7 bases are shared with TRBD2. Looked up from germline, CDR1 is MDHEN and CDR2 is SYDVKM. The ends lost 8 bases at V and 4 bases at J; junction bases unmatched: 11. The CDR3 runs to 15 residues. As DNA, the CDR3 is TGTGCCAGCCGAAACGGGGGGAAGGTTTACAATGAGCAGTTCTTC. It codes for CASRNGGKVYNEQFF.

V is TRBV6-8 and J is TRBJ1-1; TRBD1 agrees at 8 bases. Unmatched junction bases numbered 23, after V lost 5 bases and J lost 6 bases. Germline-derived CDR1 and CDR2 are MNHGY and SAAAGT. The CDR3 is 19 residues long. The DNA for the CDR3 is TGTGCCAGCAGTCAGGCTACATGGAGTGTCAGGGGGCAACCCCCTGAAGCTTTCTTT. The encoded protein is CASSQATWSVRGQPPEAFF.

The chain carries TRBV5-1 and TRBJ1-1; TRBD1 is a possible D gene (5 bases). Trimming took off 5 bases at V and 1 base at J, with 6 bases between the two ends. The CDR3 extends over 12 amino acids. The V gene's germline CDR1 is SGHRS and CDR2 YFSETQ. DNA for the CDR3: TGCGCCAGCAGGGGGGGGAACACTGAAGCTTTCTTT. It codes for CASRGGNTEAFF.

The chain is built from TRBV15 and TRBJ2-1; 8 positions agree with TRBD1. The V gene's germline CDR1 is LNHNV and CDR2 YYDKDF (reference sequence). The V gene end was trimmed by 6 bases and the J gene end by 4 bases; junction bases not matched to a gene: 8. This CDR3 is 15 amino acids long. The CDR3 is CATRGPGQEYNEQFF. The CDR3 DNA follows: TGTGCCACCAGAGGCCCGGGACAGGAGTACAATGAGCAGTTCTTC.

The chain is built from TRBV19 and TRBJ2-1, with D tentatively TRBD2 (8 bases). The CDR3 sequence is 16 residues long. Germline CDR1 is LNHDA and CDR2 is SQIVND (reference sequence). Trimming removed 5 bases at V and 12 bases at J, with 26 bases between. CDR3 loop: CASSWGDGRGQLGQFF. Written as DNA, the CDR3 is TGTGCCAGTAGTTGGGGCGACGGGAGGGGGCAGTTGGGGCAGTTCTTC.

The rearrangement uses TRBV19 and TRBJ2-7; a weak D match, TRBD1 (6 bases). The CDR3 is made up of 15 amino acids. The ends were cut back, 1 base at V and 3 bases at J, with 13 bases in the middle. In germline, CDR1 is LNHDA, CDR2 SQIVND (reference sequence). The CDR3 nucleotides read TGTGCCAGTAGTATAGCAGTAAGGGGGATCTACGAGCAGTACTTC. It is translated as CASSIAVRGIYEQYF.

The chain combines TRBV7-2 with TRBJ2-2, with 7 bases identical to TRBD2. Germline CDR1 and CDR2: SGHTA and FQGNSA. Unmatched junction bases numbered 7, after V lost 11 bases and J lost 4 bases. The CDR3 runs 13 residues. CDR3 DNA: TGTGCCGGGGGGGGTCCTCGCACCGGGGAGCTGTTTTTT. It is translated as CAGGGPRTGELFF.

The chain recombines TRBV15 with TRBJ1-2; TRBD1 might be the D (6 bases). Between the trimmed V and J ends, which lost 4 bases and 6 bases, there was a span of 24 bases. This CDR3 spans 17 amino acids. Germline V gene sequence: CDR1 LNHNV, CDR2 YYDKDF (reference sequence). This chain's CDR3 is CATSIDPQGKGGNGYTF. As DNA, the CDR3 is TGTGCCACCAGCATCGACCCTCAGGGGAAGGGGGGGAATGGCTACACCTTC.

This clone occurred a few times. The chain carries TRBV7-2 and TRBJ1-5; 8 bases agree with TRBD1. V gave up 3 bases and J gave up 1 base; unmatched junction bases: 2. The CDR3 totals 15 residues. The germline CDR1 and CDR2 sequences are SGHTA and FQGNSA. As DNA, the CDR3 is TGTGCCAGCAGCTTGCGGACAGGGAGCAATCAGCCCCAGCATTTT. It yields the protein CASSLRTGSNQPQHF.